The clone carrying this TCR beta chain has just one count. Its specificity is not known. The data originate from a study of cytomegalovirus exposure and HLA in healthy donors. General study points: Most of the CMV-associated TCR beta chains (in a later analysis) appeared to be HLA-restricted. The authors enumerated 180 or so TCR beta chains as linked to cytomegalovirus. Roughly uniform depth of sequencing across donors was assumed in presence/absence analyses.

Primers included in the PCR were 60 Vbeta and 13 Jbeta primers. The protocol was immunoSEQ multiplex PCR, while the TCRdb copy is restricted to in-frame clones and leaves out a portion. The table includes approximately 200,000 clones, 79% detected once. The receptor's source is a woman between 18 and 29 years old in good health and CMV-seronegative. Sample: PBMCs.

The CDR3 DNA follows: TGTGCCACCTCCCTTGGGACAGGGGGCGCGTGGGGCAATCAGCCCCAGCATTTT. Protein product: CATSLGTGGAWGNQPQHF. J is TRBJ1-5 and V is TRBV19; 12 bases align to TRBD1. CDR3 length: 18 amino acids. Trimming at V came to 10 bases and at J to 2 bases, leaving 15 bases not matched to a gene. Germline V gene sequence: CDR1 LNHDA, CDR2 SQIVND (reference sequence). Together with reference TRBV19 and TRBJ1-5, the CDR3 gives the full variable domain: DGGITQSPKYLFRKEGQNVTLSCEQNLNHDAMYWYRQDPGQGLRLIYYSQIVNDFQKGDIAEGYSVSREKKESFPLTVTSAQKNPTAFYLCATSLGTGGAWGNQPQHFGDGTRLSIL.